This TCR beta chain was sequenced for a study of cytomegalovirus exposure and HLA in healthy donors. PCR was performed using 60 Vbeta and 13 Jbeta primers. The assay was immunoSEQ multiplex PCR, and TCRdb's table has in-frame clones only and misses some. This table holds approximately 190,000 clones, roughly 87% found once. Germline V gene lookup returns CDR1 SGHVS and CDR2 FQNEAQ. The ends were cut back, 4 bases at V and 5 bases at J, with 8 bases in the middle. The CDR3 runs 12 residues. The specimen was PBMCs. The clonotype was recovered from a boy younger than 10 in good health and CMV-seronegative. The J gene is TRBJ1-2, the V gene TRBV7-8; D unresolved. The CDR3 DNA reads TGTGCCAGCAGCTCCCTAACGTATGGCTACACCTTC. This translates into CASSSLTYGYTF.